This T cell receptor (beta chain) was sequenced in a study of OX40 agonist ivuxolimab in advanced cancers. This CDR3 spans 14 amino acids. Trimming left V 4 bases short and J 8 bases short, with 17 bases between. Looked up from germline, CDR1 is KGHSH and CDR2 is LQKENI. Only in-frame clones appear in the TCRdb table, and some are missing; sequencing was by immunoSEQ multiplex PCR. The sample consists of approximately 87,000 clones, around 91% of them appearing once. The chain combines TRBV18 with TRBJ1-2; maybe TRBD1 (5 bases). The sequence derives from an adult with an advanced solid tumor such as melanoma, head and neck, liver or kidney cancer. Sequences were derived from CD4+ or CD8+ T cells sorted from blood, sampled in a trial of the OX40 agonist ivuxolimab. This CDR3 is CASSLDSDERGYTF. Here the CDR3 DNA reads TGTGCCAGCTCACTAGACAGTGACGAACGCGGCTACACCTTC.